The sequence of this T cell receptor (beta chain) was determined in a study of shared clonotypes between healthy human individuals. Study-wide points: Owing to a small donor count, the genetic and exposure-history diversity represented was limited.

The assay ran at deep level. Original methodology: ImmunoSEQ only sent back junction sequences with no quality scores, so filtering was done differently. Clones were read by immunoSEQ multiplex PCR, and TCRdb kept only the in-frame ones, dropping some. V, J and clone size were drawn from that table, and D and trimming were deduced from the DNA. Found here are about 450,000 clones, roughly 77% of them singletons; the top ten hold about 13%. Turning to this clone: Antigen unknown.

Each unsorted sample relied on about 90 million PBMCs as its source of genomic DNA. With 1 base removed from V and 2 bases from J, the gap between germline ends came to 10 bases. This CDR3 comprises 15 residues. CDR1 is SGHVS, CDR2 FQNEAQ, per germline. The sample consisted of PBMCs. The rearrangement joins TRBV7-8 to TRBJ2-3; D ambiguous. The source of this sequence is a middle-aged woman in good health. Some clones in this sample may be carry-over from other donors' samples. The CDR3 reads CASSLVASYTDTQYF. The CDR3 DNA reads TGTGCCAGCAGCTTAGTAGCCTCGTACACAGATACGCAGTATTTT.